This entry concerns a single TCR beta chain. Its antigen is unknown. Researchers ran the PCR with 60 Vbeta and 13 Jbeta primers. Using immunoSEQ multiplex PCR, the repertoire was profiled, and TCRdb retains in-frame clones only, with some absent. The sample yields 150,000 to 200,000 clones, 70% to 80% seen once. These data come from a study of cytomegalovirus exposure and HLA in healthy donors. Study information: The early release's HLA-typed donors yielded 65 million to 85 million unique TCRs. Findings and limits, study-wide: Among CMV-associated TCR beta chains, most appeared HLA-restricted in a later analysis. Earlier analysis looked at TCR beta V segments, and most were productive about 87% or about 30% of the time.

Sample: PBMCs. This sequence originates from a man aged 50-60 years in good health and CMV-seropositive.

The CDR3, as DNA: TGTGCCAGCAGCGTAGAAGGGGGCAAGACCGGGGAGCTGTTTTTT. Its protein product is CASSVEGGKTGELFF. This rearrangement joins TRBV9 to TRBJ2-2; 7 bases are shared with TRBD1. Germline CDR1 SGDLS, CDR2 YYNGEE. The ends lost 0 bases at V and 5 bases at J; junction bases unmatched: 4. There are 15 residues in the CDR3.